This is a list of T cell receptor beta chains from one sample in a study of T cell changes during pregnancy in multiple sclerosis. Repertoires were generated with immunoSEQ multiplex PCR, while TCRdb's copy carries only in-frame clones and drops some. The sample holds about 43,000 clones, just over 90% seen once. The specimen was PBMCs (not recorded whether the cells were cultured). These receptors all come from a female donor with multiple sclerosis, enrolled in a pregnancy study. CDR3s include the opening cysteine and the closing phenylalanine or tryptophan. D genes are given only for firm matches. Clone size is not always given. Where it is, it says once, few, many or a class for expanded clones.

TGTGCCATCAACACCCCGGACTACAATACGGACGAGCAGTACTTC | CAINTPDYNTDEQYF | . | . | TRBJ2-7 | TRBV10-3
TGTGCCAGCACCTTCCTTTACGAGCAGTACTTC | CASTFLYEQYF | . | . | TRBJ2-7 | TRBV6-1
TGTGCCAGCAGCACGGGGGCCGTTGAAGCTTTCTTT | CASSTGAVEAFF | . | . | TRBJ1-1 | TRBV7-9
TGTGCCAGCAGTTTCTGGGAGGCGGACACTAAAGCTTTCTTT | CASSFWEADTKAFF | . | . | TRBJ1-1 | TRBV28
TGTGCCAGCAGCTTACGCCCGACTAGCGGTTCTGAGCAGTTCTTC | CASSLRPTSGSEQFF | . | TRBD2 | TRBJ2-1 | TRBV7-3
TGTGCCAGCAGCTGGGGCTCGGGGGACGAGCAGTACTTC | CASSWGSGDEQYF | . | . | TRBJ2-7 | TRBV5-1
TGTGCCAGCAGCCCTACTAGCGTTACAGAGACCCAGTACTTC | CASSPTSVTETQYF | . | TRBD2 | TRBJ2-5 | TRBV7-9
TGCGCCAGCAGCCAAGAGTTTTCTGGGGCCAACGTCCTGACTTTC | CASSQEFSGANVLTF | few | . | TRBJ2-6 | TRBV4-1
TGTGCCAGCTCCGACAGGGCTTTGAGCGAGCAGTACTTC | CASSDRALSEQYF | . | TRBD1 | TRBJ2-7 | TRBV18
TGTGCCAGCAGCCTTGAGGCTAGCGGGAGCGAGACCCAGTACTTC | CASSLEASGSETQYF | . | TRBD2 | TRBJ2-5 | TRBV5-4
TGTGCCAGCAGCTTCGGGACCCTAAAGGGCGAGACCCAGTACTTC | CASSFGTLKGETQYF | . | . | TRBJ2-5 | TRBV5-6
TGTGCCAGCAGCTTAGGAAGTATGGGGGCAGGGAGAGGCTACACCTTC | CASSLGSMGAGRGYTF | . | . | TRBJ1-2 | TRBV7-2
TGTGCCAGCAGCTTCAGGGGTTCTAACTATGGCTACACCTTC | CASSFRGSNYGYTF | . | . | TRBJ1-2 | TRBV6-5
TGTGCCAGCAGCTTCGCAGTTCTAACAGGCGATGGATCCTATGGCTACACCTTC | CASSFAVLTGDGSYGYTF | . | . | TRBJ1-2 | TRBV7-2
TGCGCCAGCAGCTTGGCCAAGAACACTGAAGCTTTCTTT | CASSLAKNTEAFF | . | . | TRBJ1-1 | TRBV5-1
TGTGCCAGCAACCAACAAATTCTTGGGACAGATACGCAGTATTTT | CASNQQILGTDTQYF | . | . | TRBJ2-3 | TRBV4-2
TGTGCCAGCAGTTTGAGGGGGAGGGCCGGTAATGAGCAGTTCTTC | CASSLRGRAGNEQFF | . | . | TRBJ2-1 | TRBV27
TGTGCCAGTAGTGCATGGGACGGTGAAGAGACCCAGTACTTC | CASSAWDGEETQYF | . | . | TRBJ2-5 | TRBV19
TGTGCCAGCAGCCCCAGCCCTAGAATGGATGAGCAGTTCTTC | CASSPSPRMDEQFF | . | . | TRBJ2-1 | TRBV9
TGTGCCAGCAGTGAATTACCGCAGGGGGCAGATACGCAGTATTTT | CASSELPQGADTQYF | . | TRBD1 | TRBJ2-3 | TRBV25-1
TGTGCCAGCAGCGTAGGGAGCTCTGGAAACACCATATATTTT | CASSVGSSGNTIYF | . | . | TRBJ1-3 | TRBV9
TGCGCCAGCAGTCAATATCCTGGGAACACTGAAGCTTTCTTT | CASSQYPGNTEAFF | . | . | TRBJ1-1 | TRBV23-1
TGTGCCAGCACCCCGAGGGGTTCCGGGGAGCTGTTTTTT | CASTPRGSGELFF | . | . | TRBJ2-2 | TRBV5-4
TGTGCCAGCAGCTTGGGACTAGTAGTGACAGATACGCAGTATTTT | CASSLGLVVTDTQYF | . | TRBD2 | TRBJ2-3 | TRBV7-9
TGTGCCACCCAGGAGAGGAACACTGAAGCTTTCTTT | CATQERNTEAFF | . | . | TRBJ1-1 | TRBV6-1
TGCGCCAGCAGCCAAGTAGCGGGAGGGCCATACAATGAGCAGTTCTTC | CASSQVAGGPYNEQFF | once | TRBD2 | TRBJ2-1 | TRBV4-1
TGTGCCAGCAGTGAAGGGGGGTTTGGGGATGAAAAACTGTTTTTT | CASSEGGFGDEKLFF | . | . | TRBJ1-4 | TRBV6-1
TGTGCCAGTAGTATGGCAGGGGGGGGCACTGAAGCTTTCTTT | CASSMAGGGTEAFF | . | TRBD1 | TRBJ1-1 | TRBV19
TGCGCCAGCAGCCCTAACAGTGAAAAACTGTTTTTT | CASSPNSEKLFF | . | . | TRBJ1-4 | TRBV5-1
TGTGCCAGCATAAGAGGGAATGGGGCAGAGACCCAGTACTTC | CASIRGNGAETQYF | . | . | TRBJ2-5 | TRBV6-1
TGTGCCAGCAGCAAAACCGGGACTAGCGGGACGAGCTCCTACAATGAGCAGTTCTTC | CASSKTGTSGTSSYNEQFF | . | TRBD2 | TRBJ2-1 | TRBV27
TGTGCCAGCAGCAATACAGACTACGAGCAGTACTTC | CASSNTDYEQYF | . | . | TRBJ2-7 | TRBV6-5
TGCGCCAGCAGTGAGCGTTTAGCGGGAGGACAAGATACGCAGTATTTT | CASSERLAGGQDTQYF | . | TRBD2 | TRBJ2-3 | TRBV10-1
TGTGCCAGCAGCGTAGGGGCTAGCGTACCTACCGGGGAGCTGTTTTTT | CASSVGASVPTGELFF | . | . | TRBJ2-2 | TRBV9
TGTGCCAGCTCGTCTTTCGAGGTCCGGGAGACCCAGTACTTC | CASSSFEVRETQYF | . | . | TRBJ2-5 | TRBV27
TGCGCCAGCAGCCCCATTAATCAGCGGGAGGCCCACACCGGGGAGCTGTTTTTT | CASSPINQREAHTGELFF | . | TRBD2 | TRBJ2-2 | TRBV4-1
TGCGCCAGCAGCTTGGAGGGACAGGACAATCAGCCCCAGCATTTT | CASSLEGQDNQPQHF | . | TRBD1 | TRBJ1-5 | TRBV5-1
TGTGCCAGCAGCGAGACAGGGAACACTGAAGCTTTCTTT | CASSETGNTEAFF | . | . | TRBJ1-1 | TRBV11-3
TGTGCCAGCAGTGACACTGGGTTACAGGGGGCCGATACGCAGTATTTT | CASSDTGLQGADTQYF | . | TRBD1 | TRBJ2-3 | TRBV28
TGTGCCAGCAGTCCAACAGGGGGCAATCAGCCCCAGCATTTT | CASSPTGGNQPQHF | . | TRBD1 | TRBJ1-5 | TRBV7-8
TGTGCCAGCAGCTTAGGAGGGGTTAGGGAGACCCAGTACTTC | CASSLGGVRETQYF | . | . | TRBJ2-5 | TRBV7-2
TGTGCCAGCAGCGACAGGACAAATCAGCCCCAGCATTTT | CASSDRTNQPQHF | . | . | TRBJ1-5 | TRBV25-1
TGTGCCAGCAGTTCCCCCCGCCAGGGCGGTTCGGCCAAAAACATTCAGTACTTC | CASSSPRQGGSAKNIQYF | . | . | TRBJ2-4 | TRBV28
TGTGCCAGCAGCTTGGTTCTAGCGGGAGAGAGTGAGCAGTACTTC | CASSLVLAGESEQYF | . | TRBD2 | TRBJ2-7 | TRBV5-6
TGTGCCAGCAGCCAAGACCCCGGGATCGACAATGAGCAGTTCTTC | CASSQDPGIDNEQFF | . | . | TRBJ2-1 | TRBV4-2
TGTGCCTCTAGCGGGGCAGATACGCAGTATTTT | CASSGADTQYF | once | TRBD2 | TRBJ2-3 | TRBV10-3
TGTGCCAGCAGTGAAGGGGCCGGGACTGCAGGTTGGGATGAGCAGTTCTTC | CASSEGAGTAGWDEQFF | . | . | TRBJ2-1 | TRBV6-1
TGTGCCAGCAGCTTTATTTCTACGGACTCCTACGAGCAGTACTTC | CASSFISTDSYEQYF | . | . | TRBJ2-7 | TRBV7-2
TGTGCCATCAGTGCGGGACAGGGCACAGATACGCAGTATTTT | CAISAGQGTDTQYF | . | TRBD1 | TRBJ2-3 | TRBV10-3
TGTGCCAGCAGCTTGGCTCGAACAGGGGTTACTGAAGCTTTCTTT | CASSLARTGVTEAFF | once | TRBD1 | TRBJ1-1 | TRBV7-9
TGTGCCAGCAGCCTAGGGGAAGGTTACGAGCAGTACTTC | CASSLGEGYEQYF | . | . | TRBJ2-7 | TRBV14
TGTGCCAGCAGCGTTTCTGGGGCCAACGTCCTGACTTTC | CASSVSGANVLTF | . | . | TRBJ2-6 | TRBV7-3
TGTGCCAGCAGCTTGGTCTACGAGCAGTACTTC | CASSLVYEQYF | . | . | TRBJ2-7 | TRBV5-5
TGTGCCAGCAGTGATACTGGAAACACCATATATTTT | CASSDTGNTIYF | . | . | TRBJ1-3 | TRBV6-4
TGTGCCAGCAGCTTAGAACTAGGGACCTACAATGAGCAGTTCTTC | CASSLELGTYNEQFF | . | . | TRBJ2-1 | TRBV11-2
TGTGCCAGCAGTTTATCGCCCGGGACAGGGTACTACAATGAGCAGTTCTTC | CASSLSPGTGYYNEQFF | once | TRBD1 | TRBJ2-1 | TRBV27
TGTGCCAGCAGCTTGGATGGGGTAGGGGGAGAGACCCAGTACTTC | CASSLDGVGGETQYF | . | . | TRBJ2-5 | TRBV5-6
TGTGCCAGCTCACCAGTTACAACTAGCGGGAGAGGGGTGTATGAGCAGTTCTTC | CASSPVTTSGRGVYEQFF | once | TRBD2 | TRBJ2-1 | TRBV18
TGCGCCAGCAGCCCGGACAGGGGTAGAGAAAAACTGTTTTTT | CASSPDRGREKLFF | . | TRBD1 | TRBJ1-4 | TRBV5-1
TGTGCCAGCAGTTTAAACGGACAGACCTACGAGCAGTACTTC | CASSLNGQTYEQYF | . | . | TRBJ2-7 | TRBV27